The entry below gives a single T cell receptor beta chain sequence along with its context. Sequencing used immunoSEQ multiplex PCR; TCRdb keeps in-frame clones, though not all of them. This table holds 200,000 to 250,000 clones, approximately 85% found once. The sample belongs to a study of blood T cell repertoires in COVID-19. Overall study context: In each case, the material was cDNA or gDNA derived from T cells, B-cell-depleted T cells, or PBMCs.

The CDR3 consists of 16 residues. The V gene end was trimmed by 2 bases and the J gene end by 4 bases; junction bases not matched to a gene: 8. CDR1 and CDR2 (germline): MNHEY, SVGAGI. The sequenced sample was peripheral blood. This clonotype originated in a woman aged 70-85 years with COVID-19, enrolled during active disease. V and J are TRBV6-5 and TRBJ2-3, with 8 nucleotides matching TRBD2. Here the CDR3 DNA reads TGTGCCAGCAGTTACCCCGGGACTAGGGACGCAGATACGCAGTATTTT. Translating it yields CASSYPGTRDADTQYF.